This T cell receptor beta chain appears in the sequencing data of a study of blood T cell repertoires in COVID-19. Overall study: Sample material is recorded as cDNA or gDNA derived from T cells, B-cell-depleted T cells, or PBMCs.

In the authors' methods: Reference gene primers were amplified, and this amplification served to estimate nucleated cell counts. Profiled with immunoSEQ multiplex PCR; TCRdb holds only in-frame clones, not every one. The V and J calls and clone size come from that table; D and trimming were worked out from the DNA. The repertoire holds some 300,000 clones, with roughly 89% as singletons. The recovered donors of Cohort 3 showed two negative PCRs, clearance, or symptom resolution. Material for sequencing was PBMCs or T cells enriched from blood (not recorded which). The TCR sequence derives from a middle-aged woman who had recovered from COVID-19.

The CDR3 sequence is CASSGDRARSFF. CDR3 DNA sequence: TGTGCCAGCAGTGGGGACAGGGCTCGCTCTTTCTTT. The rearrangement joins TRBV2 to TRBJ1-1, with TRBD1 matching over 9 bases. The CDR3 covers 12 residues. V shed 4 bases and J 12 bases; nucleotides not matched to a gene: 6. Germline values: CDR1 SNHLY, CDR2 FYNNEI.